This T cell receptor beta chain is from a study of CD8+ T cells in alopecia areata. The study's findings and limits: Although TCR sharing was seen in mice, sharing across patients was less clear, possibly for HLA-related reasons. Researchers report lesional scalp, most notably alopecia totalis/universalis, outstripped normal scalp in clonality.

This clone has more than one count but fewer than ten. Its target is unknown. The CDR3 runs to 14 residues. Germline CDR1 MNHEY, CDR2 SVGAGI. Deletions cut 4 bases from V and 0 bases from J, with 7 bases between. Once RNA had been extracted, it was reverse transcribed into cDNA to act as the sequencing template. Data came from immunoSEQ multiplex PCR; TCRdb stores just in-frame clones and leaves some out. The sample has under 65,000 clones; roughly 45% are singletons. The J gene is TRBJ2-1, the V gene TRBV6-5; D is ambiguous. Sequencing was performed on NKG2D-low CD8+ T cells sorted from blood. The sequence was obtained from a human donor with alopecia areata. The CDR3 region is CASSSTSSYNEQFF. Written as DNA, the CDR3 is TGTGCCAGCAGTTCGACCAGCTCCTACAATGAGCAGTTCTTC.